These 5 T cell receptor beta chains originate from one sample sequenced in a study of T cells expressing NK-cell markers. TCRdb re-called the 5' RACE reads and catalogs CDR3 proteins one per entry, DNA excluded. The repertoire table contains 350,000 to 400,000 distinct CDR3 sequences. Specimen: blood T cells: a sorted CD56 or NKG2C T cell subset, CD4+ or CD8+ T cells, or bulk PBMC T cells (not recorded which). Source of these receptors: a woman in her 50s in good health.

The rearrangement uses TRBV4-1 and TRBJ2-5. Looked up from germline, CDR1 is MGHRA and CDR2 is YSYEKL. This CDR3 spans 12 amino acids. The CDR3 spells CASSPMGETQYF.

The V gene is TRBV23-1, the J gene TRBJ2-3; TCRdb names TRBD2, which stays unverified in the absence of DNA. TRBV23-1 is flagged as an ORF with uncertain function. CDR3 length: 20 residues. The CDR3 region is CASETPKTPGLAGATDTQYF.

This sequence joins TRBV20-1 and TRBJ2-3; as DNA is missing, the TRBD2 call by TCRdb cannot be tested. Looked up from germline, CDR1 is DFQATT and CDR2 is SNEGSKA (reference sequence). CDR3 size: 16 residues. CDR3: CSATERTSGRTDTQYF.

The chain employs TRBV5-1 and TRBJ2-5. CDR3 length equals 13 residues. Germline-derived CDR1 and CDR2 are SGHRS and YFSETQ. The chain's CDR3 is CASSRGSKETQYF.

V usage is TRBV7-9 and J usage is TRBJ1-2; TCRdb lists TRBD1, though no DNA is available to test this call. Germline assignment: CDR1 SEHNR and CDR2 FQNEAQ (reference sequence). This CDR3 region has 17 residues. CDR3 amino acids: CASSLWAGQGISRGYTF.